This TCR beta chain was obtained from a study of control samples from healthy donors and cancer patients. Only in-frame clones appear in the TCRdb table, and some are missing; sequencing was by immunoSEQ multiplex PCR. There are about 180,000 clones in the sample; around nine tenths occur only once, and roughly 1.3% lies in the top ten. The sequencing input was blood. This sequence originates from a young man in good health.

CDR3 sequence (DNA): TGCGCCAGCAGCCTAGGCCCCGGGGAACGATTCACTAACTATGGCTACACCTTC. Translating it yields CASSLGPGERFTNYGYTF. V usage is TRBV5-1 and J usage is TRBJ1-2; D unclear. In germline, CDR1 is SGHRS, CDR2 YFSETQ. Trimming stripped 4 bases from V and 0 bases from J, with 22 bases between. The CDR3 totals 18 residues.